This T cell receptor beta chain was sequenced during a study of T cell repertoires in cytomegalovirus infection. Study-wide background: CMV infection plus the matching HLA type was flagged by public TCR beta signatures. Study-wide results and limits: CMV carriers having the relevant HLA were flagged by cumulative public TCR beta family frequency. Ex vivo, HLA-C-restricted CMV-specific TCR beta clonotypes prevailed over the rest of the response.

The V end was cut by 4 bases, the J end by 0 bases, with 10 bases between. CDR1 LGHDT and CDR2 YNNKEL come from the germline V gene (reference sequence). The length of the CDR3 is 14 residues. To note about this clonotype: Its antigen is not known.

In TCRdb, the reads were re-called with MiXCR into one record per CDR3 protein. The sample yields 46,000 or so distinct CDR3 sequences, 20% seen once. The sequencing sample was made of PBMCs, sequenced either directly or after in vitro stimulation (not recorded which). This receptor was taken from a human donor in good health (CMV status not recorded). Some clones in this sample may be carry-over from other donors' samples. The chain uses TRBV3-1 and TRBJ2-7; D unresolved. CDR3 bases: TGTGCCAGCAGCCCCGGGCTGCACTCCTACGAGCAGTACTTC. Its protein is CASSPGLHSYEQYF.